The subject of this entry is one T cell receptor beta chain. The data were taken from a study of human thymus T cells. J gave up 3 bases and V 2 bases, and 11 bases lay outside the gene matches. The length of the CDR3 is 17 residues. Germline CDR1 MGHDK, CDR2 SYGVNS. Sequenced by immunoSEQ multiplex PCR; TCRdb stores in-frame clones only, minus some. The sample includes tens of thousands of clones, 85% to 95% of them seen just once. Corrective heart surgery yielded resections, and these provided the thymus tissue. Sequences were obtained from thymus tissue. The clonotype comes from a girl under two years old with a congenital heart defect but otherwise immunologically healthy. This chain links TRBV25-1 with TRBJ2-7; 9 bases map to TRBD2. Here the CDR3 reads CASSEISPGSGGYEQYF. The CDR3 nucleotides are TGTGCCAGCAGTGAAATAAGCCCCGGTAGCGGGGGCTACGAGCAGTACTTC.